The source of this T cell receptor (beta chain) is a study of OX40 agonist ivuxolimab in advanced cancers. Regarding the research as a whole: Ivuxolimab was a fully human IgG2 agonistic monoclonal antibody targeting the costimulatory receptor OX40 (CD134). Prior anti-PD-1, anti-PD-L1 or anti-CTLA-4 therapy was permitted, and checkpoint inhibitors had been received by approximately 39% of dose-escalation patients. Three dose-escalation patients achieved partial responses, one with hepatocellular carcinoma and two with cutaneous melanoma. In the dose-escalation cohort, approximately 82% of patients were male, and the mean age was roughly 60 years, with a range of roughly 20 to 80. Among the roughly 52 dose-escalation patients, around 19 had hepatocellular carcinoma, roughly 15 melanoma, 9 renal cell carcinoma and 9 head and neck cancer. Intravenous ivuxolimab was administered to patients every 2 weeks at six dose levels: 0.01, 0.1, 0.3, 1.5, 3 and 10 mg/kg. The paper covers the monotherapy dose-escalation part of the phase I ivuxolimab trial, which included N ≈ 54 patients. The purpose of peripheral TCRbeta sequencing was to test whether ivuxolimab changed TCR sequence diversity and led to clonal T-cell expansion.

The research as a whole found: The antigen specificity of the peripheral T cells that underwent clonal expansion was not determined. At doses of 0.1 to 3.0 mg/kg, clonal expansion of both CD4+ and CD8+ blood T cells was observed from baseline to week 6. In the 0.1-3.0 mg/kg groups, partial responders were among the patients with the lowest normalized peripheral clonal expansion, particularly in CD8+ T cells. After ivuxolimab, expanded clones were on average more numerous among CD8+ T cells than among CD4+ T cells. Low levels of normalized T-cell clonal expansion were also seen in some nonresponding patients.

The trial excluded patients who had a history of autoimmune disease or who were on systemic immunosuppression. Peripheral blood for TCR sequencing was collected from all dose cohorts at baseline, on cycle 4 day 1, and on cycle 7 day 1. The samples were drawn from a first-in-human, open-label, multicenter phase I dose-escalation trial of ivuxolimab. Adults with locally advanced or metastatic melanoma, renal cell, hepatocellular, or head and neck squamous cell carcinoma were enrolled in the trial. Before TCR sequencing, CD4+ T cells and CD8+ T cells from peripheral blood were sorted into separate populations. Spanning cysteine to phenylalanine, the CDR3 consists of 13 amino acids. Kept here is only the CDR3 DNA, which spans 39 bases and is read in frame from base 1. Cut back by 1 base and 3 bases, the V and J ends lie 6 bases apart. CDR1 and CDR2 were assigned from the germline V gene as KGHSH and LQKENI.

Details on this clone: Which antigen it targets is not known. Base qualities were left out, and no much larger clone turns up one base away.

For sequencing of the TCRbeta CDR3 region, genomic DNA was extracted from the sorted cells. The immunoSEQ Assay was used for sequencing of TCRbeta CDR3 regions. Not all clones reach the TCRdb copy of this immuneACCESS table, which keeps in-frame sequences only. Checked studies attribute under half of the gap to unresolved V genes and leave the rest unexplained. The sample table holds about 100,000 clones, of which 75% to 95% were seen once. Approximately 0.54% of the sample belongs to the ten largest clones. This chain is built from TRBV18 and TRBJ2-5, with the D gene too uncertain to name. Sample: CD4+ or CD8+ T cells sorted from blood, taken in a trial of the OX40 agonist ivuxolimab. The sequence came from an adult with an advanced solid tumor such as melanoma, head and neck, liver or kidney cancer. The CDR3 in this case is CASSPRGKETQYF. The sequenced DNA is TGTGCCAGCTCACCACGCGGAAAAGAGACCCAGTACTTC. With the rest looked up from the reference TRBV18 and TRBJ2-5 genes rather than sequenced, the full variable domain is NAGVMQNPRHLVRRRGQEARLRCSPMKGHSHVYWYRQLPEEGLKFMVYLQKENIIDESGMPKERFSAEFPKEGPSILRIQQVVRGDSAAYFCASSPRGKETQYFGPGTRLLVL.